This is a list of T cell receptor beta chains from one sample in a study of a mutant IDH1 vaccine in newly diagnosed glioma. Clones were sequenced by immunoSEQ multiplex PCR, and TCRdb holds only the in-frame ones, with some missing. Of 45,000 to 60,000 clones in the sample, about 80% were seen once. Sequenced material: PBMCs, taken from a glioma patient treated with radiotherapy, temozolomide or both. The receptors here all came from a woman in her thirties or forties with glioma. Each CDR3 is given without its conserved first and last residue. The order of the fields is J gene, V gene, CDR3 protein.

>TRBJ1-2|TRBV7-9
ASSAEHRGWGYT
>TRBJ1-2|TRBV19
ASSTGTLNYGYT
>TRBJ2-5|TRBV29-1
SVSSGESQY
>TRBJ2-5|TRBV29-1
SVEAGGRTQY
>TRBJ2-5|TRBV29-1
SVGRGGQETQY
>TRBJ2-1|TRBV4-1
ASSQEDFYNEQF
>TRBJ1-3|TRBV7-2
ASSPTPGLGNTIY
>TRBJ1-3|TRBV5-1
ATQRGTGEFGNTIY
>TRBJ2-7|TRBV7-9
ASSMDGPGYEQY
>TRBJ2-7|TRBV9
ASSPGLMKYEQY
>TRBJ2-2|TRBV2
AGLTDTGELF
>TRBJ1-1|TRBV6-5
ASTADRLNTEAF
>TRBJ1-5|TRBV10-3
AIGDQPQH
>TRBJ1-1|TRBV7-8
ASSRMKPPMNTEAF
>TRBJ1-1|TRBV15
ATSRYRQGETTEAF
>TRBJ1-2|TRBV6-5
ASTLGRPGYGYT
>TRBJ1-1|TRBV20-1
SAELGEAF
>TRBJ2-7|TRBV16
ASSQSAGSYEQY
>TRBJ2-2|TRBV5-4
ASSPDSGEGELF
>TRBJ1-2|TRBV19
ASSIGRGDYGYT
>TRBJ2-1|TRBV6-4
ASSDVWRGVNEQF
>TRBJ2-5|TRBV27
ASSYLGPETQY
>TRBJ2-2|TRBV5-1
ASSPGQRNTGELF
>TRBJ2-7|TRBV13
ASSLASGGVRSYEQY
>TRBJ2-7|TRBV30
AWSVYRGYEQY
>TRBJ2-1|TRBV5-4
ASSTPRTGRLNEQF
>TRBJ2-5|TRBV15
ATSTKGGLEETQY
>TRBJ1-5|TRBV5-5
ASSFSGQGAQPQH
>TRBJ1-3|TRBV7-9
ASSLMGNTIY
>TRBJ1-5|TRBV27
ASSPLAPINQPQH
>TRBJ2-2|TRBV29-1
SVPGGVGWELF
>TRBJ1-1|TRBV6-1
ASAGGSNTEAF
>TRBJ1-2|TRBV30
ASHRGGSYGYT